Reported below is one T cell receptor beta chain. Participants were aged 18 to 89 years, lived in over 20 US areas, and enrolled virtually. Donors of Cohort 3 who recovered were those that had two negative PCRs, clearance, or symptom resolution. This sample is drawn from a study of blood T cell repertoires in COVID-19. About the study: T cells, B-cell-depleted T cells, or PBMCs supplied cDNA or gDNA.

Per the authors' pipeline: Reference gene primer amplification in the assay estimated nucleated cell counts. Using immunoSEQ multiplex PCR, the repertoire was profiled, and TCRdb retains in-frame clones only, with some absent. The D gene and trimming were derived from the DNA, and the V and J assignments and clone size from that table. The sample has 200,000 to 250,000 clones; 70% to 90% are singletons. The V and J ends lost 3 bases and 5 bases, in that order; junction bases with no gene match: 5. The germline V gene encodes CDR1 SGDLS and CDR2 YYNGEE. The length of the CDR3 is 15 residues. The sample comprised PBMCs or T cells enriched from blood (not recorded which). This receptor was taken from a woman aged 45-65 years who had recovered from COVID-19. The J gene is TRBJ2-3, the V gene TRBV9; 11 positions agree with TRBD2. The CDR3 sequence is CASSATTSGVDTQYF. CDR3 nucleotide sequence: TGTGCCAGCAGCGCGACGACTAGCGGGGTAGATACGCAGTATTTT.